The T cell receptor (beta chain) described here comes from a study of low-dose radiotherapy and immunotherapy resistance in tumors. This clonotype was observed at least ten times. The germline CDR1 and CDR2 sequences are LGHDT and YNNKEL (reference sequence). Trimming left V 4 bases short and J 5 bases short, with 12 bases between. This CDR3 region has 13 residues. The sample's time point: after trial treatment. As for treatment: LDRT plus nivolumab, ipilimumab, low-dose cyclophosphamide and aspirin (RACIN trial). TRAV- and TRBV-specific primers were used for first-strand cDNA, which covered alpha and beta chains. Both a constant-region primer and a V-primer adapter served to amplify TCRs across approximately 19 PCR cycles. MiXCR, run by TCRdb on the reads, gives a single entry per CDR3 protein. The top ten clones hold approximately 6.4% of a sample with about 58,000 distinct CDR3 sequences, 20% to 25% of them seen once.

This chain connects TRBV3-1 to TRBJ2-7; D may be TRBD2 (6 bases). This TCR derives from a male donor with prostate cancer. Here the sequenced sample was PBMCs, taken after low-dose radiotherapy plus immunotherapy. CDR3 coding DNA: TGTGCCAGCAGCCGCCGCGGGACCCACGAGCAGTACTTC. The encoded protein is CASSRRGTHEQYF.